This T cell receptor (beta chain) derives from a study of cytomegalovirus exposure and HLA in healthy donors. General study points: Specificity of three CMV-associated chains for CMV antigens was verified in vitro. Altogether, 160 or so TCR beta chains were recorded as cytomegalovirus-associated.

Measured with immunoSEQ multiplex PCR; TCRdb has only the in-frame clones, and not every one. The data hold 150,000 to 180,000 clones, with 85% to 90% observed a single time. V lost 1 base and J lost 0, with 7 bases in between. From germline, CDR1 is SGHRS and CDR2 YFSETQ. The CDR3 totals 14 residues. Comments on this clone: Its matching antigen is unknown.

The receptor was derived from a human donor in good health. Source material: PBMCs. This rearrangement joins TRBV5-1 to TRBJ1-1; the D is unclear. DNA for the CDR3: TGCGCCAGCAGCTTGACCCAGATGAACACTGAAGCTTTCTTT. Translation: CASSLTQMNTEAFF.